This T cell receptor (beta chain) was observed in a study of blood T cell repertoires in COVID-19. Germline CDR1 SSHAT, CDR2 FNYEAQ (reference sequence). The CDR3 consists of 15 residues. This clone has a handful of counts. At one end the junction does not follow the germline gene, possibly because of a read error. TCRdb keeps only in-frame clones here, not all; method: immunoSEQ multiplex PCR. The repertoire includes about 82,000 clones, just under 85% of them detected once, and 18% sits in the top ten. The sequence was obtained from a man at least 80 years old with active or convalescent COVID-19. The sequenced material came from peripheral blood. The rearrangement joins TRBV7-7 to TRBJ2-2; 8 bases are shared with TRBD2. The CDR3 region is CASSIGTSRIGELFF. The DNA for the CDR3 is TGTGCTAGCAGCATCGGGACTAGTCGGATCGGGGAGCTGTTTTTT.